Following are 19 T cell receptor beta chains from one sample sequenced in a study of CD8+ T cells in alopecia areata. Isolated RNA was reverse transcribed into cDNA used as the sequencing template. Sequencing used immunoSEQ multiplex PCR; TCRdb keeps in-frame clones, though not all of them. Of about 140,000 clones in the sample, 45% to 60% are singletons; the top ten hold about 4.4%. The sample was CD4+ T cells sorted from blood. Receptors originate from a human donor in good health.

V usage is TRBV25-1 and J usage is TRBJ2-4; 8 bases are shared with TRBD2. The CDR3 loop spans 15 amino acids. Germline V CDR1 and CDR2: MGHDK, SYGVNS. With V trimmed by 2 bases and J by 7 bases, 7 bases remained unmatched. CDR3: CASSEPGGPRNIQYF. CDR3 DNA: TGTGCCAGCAGTGAACCGGGAGGGCCCAGGAACATTCAGTACTTC.

This chain joins TRBV6-4 and TRBJ2-1, with no clear D. The CDR3 contains 16 residues. The V gene lost 2 bases and the J gene lost 5 bases, with 16 bases spanning the gap. Germline CDR1 MRHNA, CDR2 SNTAGT. The CDR3 loop is CASSDGPLAENNEQFF. The CDR3 nucleotides read TGTGCCAGCAGTGACGGGCCGTTGGCGGAAAACAATGAGCAGTTCTTC.

This clone was found once. The rearrangement joins TRBV29-1 to TRBJ1-1; D might be TRBD1 (6 bases). The CDR3 sequence is 12 residues long. Germline loops: CDR1 SQVTM, CDR2 ANQGSEA. V lost 7 bases and J lost 5, with 14 bases in between. As DNA, the CDR3 is TGCAGCGCCCGGGGGGCGCGTACTGAAGCTTTCTTT. Translated: CSARGARTEAFF.

This clone was seen more than once but under ten times. The V and J genes are TRBV29-1 and TRBJ1-5; D might be TRBD1 (5 bases). CDR1 SQVTM and CDR2 ANQGSEA come from the germline V gene. The CDR3 totals 13 residues. V lost 4 bases, J lost 6 bases, and 13 bases lay in between. As DNA, the CDR3 is TGCAGCGTTGTGGGCAGGGCGGGTCAGCCCCAGCATTTT. Its protein product is CSVVGRAGQPQHF.

V is TRBV25-1 and J is TRBJ2-4; possibly TRBD1 or TRBD2 for D (5 bases each). CDR3 length: 12 amino acids. V lost 3 bases, J lost 7 bases, and 7 bases lay in between. CDR1 is MGHDK, CDR2 SYGVNS, per germline. The DNA for the CDR3 is TGTGCCAGCAGTGAGGGACCGAACATTCAGTACTTC. This sequence encodes CASSEGPNIQYF.

A word on this clone: This same CDR3 is encoded by further DNA sequences in the sample. This rearrangement joins TRBV5-1 to TRBJ2-3; no clear D gene. Trimming removed 4 bases at V and 2 bases at J, with 5 bases between. The germline V gene has CDR1 SGHRS and CDR2 YFSETQ. This CDR3 is built from 12 residues. The CDR3 bases are TGCGCCAGCAGCCTTAACACAGATACGCAGTATTTT. It codes for CASSLNTDTQYF. Together with reference TRBV5-1 and TRBJ2-3, the CDR3 gives the full variable domain: KAGVTQTPRYLIKTRGQQVTLSCSPISGHRSVSWYQQTPGQGLQFLFEYFSETQRNKGNFPGRFSGRQFSNSRSEMNVSTLELGDSALYLCASSLNTDTQYFGPGTRLTVL.

The J gene is TRBJ2-6, the V gene TRBV29-1; D is perhaps TRBD2 (6 bases). Germline V gene data show CDR1 as SQVTM and CDR2 as ANQGSEA. The CDR3 covers 14 residues. Trimming stripped 4 bases from V and 2 bases from J, with 9 bases between. In DNA form, the CDR3 reads TGCAGCGTTGTAGGCGGGACTGGGGCCAACGTCCTGACTTTC. The encoded protein is CSVVGGTGANVLTF. Full variable domain (missing parts from reference TRBV29-1 and TRBJ2-6): SAVISQKPSRDICQRGTSLTIQCQVDSQVTMMFWYRQQPGQSLTLIATANQGSEATYESGFVIDKFPISRPNLTFSTLTVSNMSPEDSSIYLCSVVGGTGANVLTFGAGSRLTVL.

This clone was recorded a few times. The chain carries TRBV10-3 and TRBJ2-1; D perhaps matches TRBD2 (5 bases). Looked up from germline, CDR1 is ENHRY and CDR2 is SYGVKD. The CDR3 runs 13 residues. Trimming shortened V by 7 bases and J by 6 bases, and 13 bases separated the two germline ends. The CDR3 reads CAIMREVRNEQFF. The CDR3 DNA sequence: TGTGCCATCATGAGGGAAGTTCGCAATGAGCAGTTCTTC.

The chain joins TRBV29-1 to TRBJ2-3, with 7 bases fitting TRBD2. In germline, CDR1 is SQVTM, CDR2 ANQGSEA. The CDR3 is 10 residues long. V was clipped by 7 bases and J by 11 bases; unmatched bases: 6. CDR3 nucleotide sequence: TGCAGCGCCTCCGGGACTAAGCAGTATTTT. Translated, it gives CSASGTKQYF.

V and J are TRBV4-1 and TRBJ2-2, with D uncertain. V lost 0 bases, J lost 5 bases, and 10 bases lay in between. This CDR3 has 15 amino acids. Germline lookup yields CDR1 MGHRA and CDR2 YSYEKL. The CDR3 DNA follows: TGCGCCAGCAGCCAAGAGAACCTCCCGACCGGGGAGCTGTTTTTT. This codes for CASSQENLPTGELFF.

This rearrangement joins TRBV30 to TRBJ1-4, with 8 positions matching TRBD1. With 4 bases clipped from V and 10 bases from J, the junction kept 8 bases outside the gene matches. Germline V CDR1 and CDR2: GTSNPN, SVGIG (reference sequence). This CDR3 comprises 13 residues. The chain's CDR3 is CAWIDRGAGKLFF. CDR3 DNA: TGTGCCTGGATCGACAGGGGAGCGGGAAAACTGTTTTTT.

The gene calls are TRBV4-2 and TRBJ1-2, with 7 nucleotides matching TRBD1. Trimming cost V 1 base and J 5 bases; bases outside gene matches: 7. In germline, CDR1 is LGHNA, CDR2 YNFKEQ. CDR3 length: 15 amino acids. CDR3 residues: CASSQVDRDVYGYTF. The CDR3 coding sequence is TGTGCCAGCAGCCAAGTAGACAGGGACGTTTATGGCTACACCTTC.

The CDR3 coding sequence is TGTGCCATCACGGGGCAGACTAATGAAAAACTGTTTTTT. Translated, it gives CAITGQTNEKLFF. V usage is TRBV28 and J usage is TRBJ1-4; tentative D call: TRBD1 (5 bases). V was pared by 10 bases and J by 2 bases, with 11 bases between. This CDR3 is 13 amino acids long. Per the germline V gene, CDR1 is MDHEN and CDR2 is SYDVKM.

The J gene is TRBJ2-2, the V gene TRBV25-1; 7 bases are shared with TRBD2. V lost 3 bases to trimming and J lost 3 bases; unmatched junction nucleotides: 1. CDR1 is MGHDK, CDR2 SYGVNS, per germline. The CDR3 totals 14 residues. CDR3 amino acids: CASSEGGYTGELFF. CDR3 nucleotide sequence: TGTGCCAGCAGTGAGGGGGGGTACACCGGGGAGCTGTTTTTT.

The chain is built from TRBV5-1 and TRBJ2-3; 11 bases agree with TRBD2. Germline CDR1 and CDR2: SGHRS and YFSETQ. This CDR3 is 16 amino acids long. J gave up 4 bases and V 0 bases, and 4 bases lay outside the gene matches. As DNA, the CDR3 is TGCGCCAGCAGCTTGGCCGGGACTAGCGGCGCAGATACGCAGTATTTT. Protein: CASSLAGTSGADTQYF.

This clone was recorded once. The chain is built from TRBV29-1 and TRBJ1-2; D is possibly TRBD1 (6 bases). Trimming shortened V by 7 bases and J by 2 bases, and 14 bases separated the two germline ends. The germline CDR1 and CDR2 sequences are SQVTM and ANQGSEA. This CDR3 has 13 residues. The CDR3 is CSALPGGNYGYTF. In DNA, the CDR3 is TGCAGCGCTCTCCCCGGGGGCAACTATGGCTACACCTTC.

The chain is built from TRBV20-1 and TRBJ2-7, with TRBD1 matching 7 bases. From germline, CDR1 is DFQATT and CDR2 SNEGSKA (reference sequence). V lost 6 bases, J lost 7 bases, and 6 bases stayed unmatched. This CDR3 is 11 amino acids long. CDR3 amino acids: CSANRGREQYF. CDR3 DNA sequence: TGCAGTGCGAACAGGGGAAGGGAGCAGTACTTC.

This clone was seen more than once but under ten times. At the DNA level, this CDR3 is encoded by other sequences in the same sample as well. The chain is built from TRBV29-1 and TRBJ2-7; D is ambiguous. Looked up from germline, CDR1 is SQVTM and CDR2 is ANQGSEA. CDR3 length: 12 amino acids. Trimming pared 4 bases from V and 0 bases from J, leaving 7 bases between. The CDR3 sequence: CSVALSSYEQYF. CDR3 DNA sequence: TGCAGCGTTGCGTTGAGCTCCTACGAGCAGTACTTC.

The rearrangement links TRBV9 to TRBJ1-2, with TRBD1 as a possible D gene (5 bases). The CDR3 extends over 13 amino acids. The V end lost 4 bases, the J end lost 5 bases, and 12 bases lay between the germline ends. Per germline, CDR1 SGDLS and CDR2 YYNGEE. The CDR3 bases are TGTGCCAGCAGCTCCGGGACGGAGTATGGCTACACCTTC. Translation gives CASSSGTEYGYTF.